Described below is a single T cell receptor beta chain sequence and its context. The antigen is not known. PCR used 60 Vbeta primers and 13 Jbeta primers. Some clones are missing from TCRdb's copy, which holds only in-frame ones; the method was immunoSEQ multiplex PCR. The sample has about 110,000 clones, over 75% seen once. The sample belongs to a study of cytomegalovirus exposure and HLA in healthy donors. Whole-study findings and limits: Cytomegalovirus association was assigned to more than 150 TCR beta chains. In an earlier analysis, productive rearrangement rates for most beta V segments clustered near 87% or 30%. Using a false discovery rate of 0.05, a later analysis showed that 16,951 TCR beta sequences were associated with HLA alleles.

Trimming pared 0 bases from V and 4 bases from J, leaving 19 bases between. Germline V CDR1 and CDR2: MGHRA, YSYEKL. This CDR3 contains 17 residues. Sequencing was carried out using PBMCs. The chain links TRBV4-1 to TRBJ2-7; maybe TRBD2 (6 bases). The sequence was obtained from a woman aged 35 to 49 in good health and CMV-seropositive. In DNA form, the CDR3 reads TGCGCCAGCAGCCAAGACTTGCTGGCGGGGCAAGGGTACGAGCAGTACTTC. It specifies CASSQDLLAGQGYEQYF.